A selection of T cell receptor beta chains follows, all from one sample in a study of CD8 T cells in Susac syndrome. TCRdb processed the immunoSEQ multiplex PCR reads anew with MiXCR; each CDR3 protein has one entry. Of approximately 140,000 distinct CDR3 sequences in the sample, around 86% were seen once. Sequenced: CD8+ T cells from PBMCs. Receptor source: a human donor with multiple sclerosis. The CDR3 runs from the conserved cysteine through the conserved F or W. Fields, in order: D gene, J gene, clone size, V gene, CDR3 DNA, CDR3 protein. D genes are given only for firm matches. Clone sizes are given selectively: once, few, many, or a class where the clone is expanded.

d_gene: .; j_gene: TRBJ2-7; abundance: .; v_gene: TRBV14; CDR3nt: TGTGCCAGCACCCAACAACAAGGAGGGCGGCTTAACGAGCAGTACTTC; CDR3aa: CASTQQQGGRLNEQYF
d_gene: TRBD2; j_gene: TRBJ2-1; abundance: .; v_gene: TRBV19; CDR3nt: TGTGCCAGTAGGGTGGGGGGGGGAGATAGCTCCTACAATGAGCAGTTCTTC; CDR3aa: CASRVGGGDSSYNEQFF
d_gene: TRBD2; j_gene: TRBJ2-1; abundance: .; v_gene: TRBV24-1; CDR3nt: TGTGCCACCAGTTTGGGGGGGTTGTTAGGGGACAATGAGCAGTTCTTC; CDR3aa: CATSLGGLLGDNEQFF
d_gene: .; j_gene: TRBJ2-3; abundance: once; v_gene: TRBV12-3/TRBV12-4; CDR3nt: TGTGCCAGCAGTTCTGGTCTCTCGGGAGGCACAGATACGCAGTATTTT; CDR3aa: CASSSGLSGGTDTQYF
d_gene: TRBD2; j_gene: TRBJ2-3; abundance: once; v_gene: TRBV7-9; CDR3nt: TGTGCCAGCAGCTCAGCGGGAGCTACGCAGTATTTT; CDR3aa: CASSSAGATQYF
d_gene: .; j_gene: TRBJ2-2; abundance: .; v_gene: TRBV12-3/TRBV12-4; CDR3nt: TGTGCCAGCAGTTTAGGGACTAGGGGGCTGTTCCCCGGGGAGCTGTTTTTT; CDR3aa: CASSLGTRGLFPGELFF
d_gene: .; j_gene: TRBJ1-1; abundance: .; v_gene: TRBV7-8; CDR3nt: TGTGCCAGCAGCTCATCCCCCGGGACAATGAACACTGAAGCTTTCTTT; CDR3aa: CASSSSPGTMNTEAFF
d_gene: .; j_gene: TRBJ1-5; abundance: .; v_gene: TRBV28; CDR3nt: TGTGCCAGCAGTGGTGTCAGTCTGGAGCCCCAGCATTTT; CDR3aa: CASSGVSLEPQHF
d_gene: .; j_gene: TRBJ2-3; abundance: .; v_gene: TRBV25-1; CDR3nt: TGTGCCAGCAGTAACCAAAGGCTCACAGATACGCAGTATTTT; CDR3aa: CASSNQRLTDTQYF
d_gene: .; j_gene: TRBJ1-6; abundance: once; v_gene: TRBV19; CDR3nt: TGTGCCAGTAGTAATTGGCGGCGGAGTTCCTATAATTCACCCTTCCACTTT; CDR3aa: CASSNWRRSSYNSPFHF
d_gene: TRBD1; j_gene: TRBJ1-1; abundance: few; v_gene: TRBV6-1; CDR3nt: TGTGCCAGCATAACGGACAGGGAGGGCATGAACACTGAAGCTTTCTTT; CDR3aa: CASITDREGMNTEAFF
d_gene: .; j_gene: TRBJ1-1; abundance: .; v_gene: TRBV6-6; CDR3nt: TGTGCCAGCAGTTTGGGCTGGAACACTGAAGCTTTCTTT; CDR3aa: CASSLGWNTEAFF
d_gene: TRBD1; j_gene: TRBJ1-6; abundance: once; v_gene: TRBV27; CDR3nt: TGTGCCAGCTTGGGGGACAGTCCGAATTCACCCCTCCACTTT; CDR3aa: CASLGDSPNSPLHF
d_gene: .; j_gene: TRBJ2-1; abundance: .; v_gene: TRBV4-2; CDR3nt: TGTGCCAGCAGCCAAGGTGGGAATAGCAATCCTACCAATGAGCAGTTCTTC; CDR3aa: CASSQGGNSNPTNEQFF
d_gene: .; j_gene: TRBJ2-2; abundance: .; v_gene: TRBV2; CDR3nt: TGTGCCAGCAGTGAGGGGACTAACACCGGGGAGCTGTTTTTT; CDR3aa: CASSEGTNTGELFF
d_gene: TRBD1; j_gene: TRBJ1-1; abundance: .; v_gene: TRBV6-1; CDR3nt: TGTGCCAGCAGTGAAGCGACAGGGGGCAGCACTGAAGCTTTCTTT; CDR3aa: CASSEATGGSTEAFF
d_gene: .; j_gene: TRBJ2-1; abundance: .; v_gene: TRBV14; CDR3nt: TGTGCCAGCAGCCAATTTAGCGGACCCTACAATGAGCAGTTCTTC; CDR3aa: CASSQFSGPYNEQFF
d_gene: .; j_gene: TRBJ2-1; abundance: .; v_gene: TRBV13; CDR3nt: TGTGCCAGCAGCCCGGAATTAACCAATGAGCAGTTCTTC; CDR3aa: CASSPELTNEQFF
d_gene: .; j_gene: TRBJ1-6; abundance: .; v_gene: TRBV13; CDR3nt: TGTGCCAGCAGCTTCGGCGTGTCGGGCGGTTCACCCCTCCACTTT; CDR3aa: CASSFGVSGGSPLHF
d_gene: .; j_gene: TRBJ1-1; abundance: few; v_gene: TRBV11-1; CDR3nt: TGTGCCAGCAGCAAGAGGACATCTTCGGCTGAAGCTTTCTTT; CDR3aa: CASSKRTSSAEAFF
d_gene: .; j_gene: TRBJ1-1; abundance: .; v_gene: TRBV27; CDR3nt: TGTGCCAGCAGTCCCTTCGCGGGTGCAACTGAAGCTTTCTTT; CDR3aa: CASSPFAGATEAFF
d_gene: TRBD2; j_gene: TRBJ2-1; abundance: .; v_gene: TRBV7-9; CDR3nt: TGTGCCAGCAGTTATTCTAGCGGGAGCTCCTACAATGAGCAGTTCTTC; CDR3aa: CASSYSSGSSYNEQFF
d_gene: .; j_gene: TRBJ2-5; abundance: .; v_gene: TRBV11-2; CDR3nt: TGTGCCAGCAGCTTAGGAGAGTTTCGCCCCTGGGGCGAGACCCAGTACTTC; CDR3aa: CASSLGEFRPWGETQYF
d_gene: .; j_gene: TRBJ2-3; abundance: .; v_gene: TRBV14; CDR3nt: TGTGCCAGCAGCCTCCGCTTCGATATAAGTGGAGATACGCAGTATTTT; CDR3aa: CASSLRFDISGDTQYF
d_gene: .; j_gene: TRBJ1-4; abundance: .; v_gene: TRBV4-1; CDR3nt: TGCGCCAGCAAAGGGGTCCTTGATGAAAAACTGTTTTTT; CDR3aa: CASKGVLDEKLFF
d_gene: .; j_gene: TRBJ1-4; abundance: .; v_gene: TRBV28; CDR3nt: TGTGCCAGCAGTTACCCTCCTGACGGCACACCTAATGAAAAACTGTTTTTT; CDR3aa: CASSYPPDGTPNEKLFF
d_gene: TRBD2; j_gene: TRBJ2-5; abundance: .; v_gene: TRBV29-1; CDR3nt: TGCAGCGTTGACTCACTGTGGCGGGGGGCTTCCCAAGAGACCCAGTACTTC; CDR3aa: CSVDSLWRGASQETQYF
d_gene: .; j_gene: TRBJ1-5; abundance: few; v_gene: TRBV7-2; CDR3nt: TGTGCCAGCAGCTTAGGGGCAGCCGATCAGCCCCAGCATTTT; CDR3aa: CASSLGAADQPQHF
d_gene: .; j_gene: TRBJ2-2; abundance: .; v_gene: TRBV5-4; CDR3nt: TGTGCCAGCAGCTTGGCGAAAACGAACACCAGGGAGCTGTTTTTT; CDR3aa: CASSLAKTNTRELFF
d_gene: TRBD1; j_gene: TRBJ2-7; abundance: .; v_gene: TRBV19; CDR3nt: TGTGCCAGTAGTCCCCGGGACAGGGGGTTCTACGAGCAGTACTTC; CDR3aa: CASSPRDRGFYEQYF
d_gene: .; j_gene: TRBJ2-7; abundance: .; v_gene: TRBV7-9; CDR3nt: TGTGCCAGCAGCTTTGGGGGGGCAGGGTACGAGCAGTACTTC; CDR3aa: CASSFGGAGYEQYF
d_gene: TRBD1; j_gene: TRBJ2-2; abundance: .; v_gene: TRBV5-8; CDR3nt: TGTGCCAGCAGCCCCGGGACAGGGGGCGGGGAGCTGTTTTTT; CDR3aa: CASSPGTGGGELFF
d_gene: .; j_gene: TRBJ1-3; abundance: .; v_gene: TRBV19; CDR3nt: TGTGCCAGTACCTTGGACGGCCTCTCTGGAAACACCATATATTTT; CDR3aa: CASTLDGLSGNTIYF
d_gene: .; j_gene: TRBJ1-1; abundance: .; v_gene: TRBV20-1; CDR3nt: TGCAGTGCTAGAGATTTCAGGGAGTCGAACACTGAAGCTTTCTTT; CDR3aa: CSARDFRESNTEAFF
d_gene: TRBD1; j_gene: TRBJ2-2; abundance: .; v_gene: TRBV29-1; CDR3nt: TGCAGCGTCACAGGGGACACCGGGGAGCTGTTTTTT; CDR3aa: CSVTGDTGELFF
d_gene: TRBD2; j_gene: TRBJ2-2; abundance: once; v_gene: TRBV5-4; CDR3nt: TGTGCCAGCAGCTTGTTCATCCAGCGGGGGTCGGCCGGGGAGCTGTTTTTT; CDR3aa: CASSLFIQRGSAGELFF
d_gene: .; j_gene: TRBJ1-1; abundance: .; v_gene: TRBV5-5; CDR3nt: TGTGCCAGCAGCTCCCCGAAGGAGACCATGAACACTGAAGCTTTCTTT; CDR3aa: CASSSPKETMNTEAFF
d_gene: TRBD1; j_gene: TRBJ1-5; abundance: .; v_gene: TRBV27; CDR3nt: TGTGCCAGCAGTCCAACAGGGGCCAATCAGCCCCAGCATTTT; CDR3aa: CASSPTGANQPQHF
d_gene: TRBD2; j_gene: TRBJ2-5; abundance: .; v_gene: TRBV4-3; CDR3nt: TGCGCCAGCAGCCAAGACCTTCCGGGACTAGCGGGAGGGCTTGGGACCCAGTACTTC; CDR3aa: CASSQDLPGLAGGLGTQYF
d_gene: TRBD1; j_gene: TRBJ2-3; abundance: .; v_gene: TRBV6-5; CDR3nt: TGTGCCAGCAGTTTCGCGGACTACAGGGGGCGGGACACAGATACGCAGTATTTT; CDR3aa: CASSFADYRGRDTDTQYF